The rows below give T cell receptor beta chains drawn from one sample of a study of blood T cell repertoires in COVID-19. Sequenced by immunoSEQ multiplex PCR; TCRdb stores in-frame clones only, minus some. The repertoire includes approximately 82,000 clones, 85% to 95% of them detected once, and roughly 5.9% sits in the top ten. The sequenced sample consisted of peripheral blood. These receptors originate from an older woman with active COVID-19. Both conserved end residues are part of each CDR3. The D gene is left open where the match is weak. Size is stated for part of the rows, as once, few or many counts, or as a class when the clone is expanded.

D	V	size	J	CDR3	DNA
TRBD2	TRBV29-1	-	TRBJ2-3	CSAEAGGTDTQYF	TGCAGCGCTGAGGCGGGGGGCACAGATACGCAGTATTTT
TRBD1	TRBV28	once	TRBJ2-7	CASKGPGQGIYEQYF	TGTGCCAGCAAGGGACCGGGACAGGGTATCTACGAGCAGTACTTC
TRBD1	TRBV29-1	-	TRBJ1-2	CSVEDPRDRMGGYTF	TGCAGCGTTGAAGACCCCCGGGACAGGATGGGTGGCTACACCTTC
-	TRBV19	-	TRBJ2-1	CASSDGTSSYNEQFF	TGTGCCAGTAGCGACGGGACTTCCTCCTACAATGAGCAGTTCTTC
TRBD1	TRBV6-5	-	TRBJ1-2	CASSSRGTGDYGYTF	TGTGCCAGCAGTAGTCGGGGGACAGGGGACTATGGCTACACCTTC
TRBD2	TRBV3-1/TRBV3-2	-	TRBJ2-7	CASSQEWAGGPGYEQYF	TGTGCCAGCAGCCAAGAATGGGCGGGAGGGCCGGGTTACGAGCAGTACTTC
-	TRBV15	-	TRBJ1-2	CATSRDVGMYGYTF	TGTGCCACCAGCAGGGACGTCGGGATGTATGGCTACACCTTC
-	TRBV21-1	-	TRBJ2-4	CASSKGRGGREVNIQYF	TGTGCCAGCAGCAAAGGACGGGGCGGGAGAGAGGTAAACATTCAGTACTTC
-	TRBV5-6	-	TRBJ1-5	CASSMQALNQPQHF	TGTGCCAGCAGCATGCAGGCTCTTAATCAGCCCCAGCATTTT
TRBD1	TRBV7-2	-	TRBJ2-7	CASSKDRDYEQYF	TGTGCCAGCAGCAAGGACAGGGACTACGAGCAGTACTTC
TRBD1	TRBV7-2	-	TRBJ2-1	CASSLGPSGQGNEQFF	TGTGCCAGCAGCTTAGGTCCGTCAGGACAGGGCAATGAGCAGTTCTTC
TRBD1	TRBV19	-	TRBJ2-7	CASSRDRAEQYF	TGTGCCAGTAGTCGGGACAGGGCTGAGCAGTACTTC
TRBD2	TRBV2	-	TRBJ2-2	CASSLGTSGGRHTGELFF	TGTGCCAGCAGTCTTGGGACTAGCGGGGGGCGGCACACCGGGGAGCTGTTTTTT
-	TRBV29-1	-	TRBJ1-2	CSVGGEMRPNPDYTF	TGCAGCGTCGGGGGGGAAATGAGGCCAAATCCCGACTACACCTTC